The sequence of this T cell receptor beta chain was determined in a study of monozygotic twins with inflammatory bowel disease. The CDR3 contains 14 residues. Germline CDR1 reads DFQATT; CDR2 reads SNEGSKA (reference sequence). In regard to this clonotype: Its antigen remains unknown.

Broader study findings: Inverse Simpson values showed less TCRbeta diversity in IBD patients than in their healthy co-twins. In the analysis, different T cell subtypes could not be told apart.

TCRdb reanalyzed the 5' RACE reads and collapses them to one entry per CDR3 protein, without DNA. Its table lists around 97,000 distinct CDR3 sequences. The V and J genes are TRBV20-1 and TRBJ2-2; TCRdb proposes TRBD2, but this gene call is untestable without DNA. The source material was blood. The sequence was collected from a human donor with ulcerative colitis or Crohn's disease, or a healthy co-twin of an affected twin (not recorded which). CDR3 residues: CSATGLWNTGELFF.